These T cell receptor beta chains were read from a single sample in a study of T cell repertoires in cytomegalovirus infection. Their antigens remain unidentified. From the reads, TCRdb called clonotypes with MiXCR, one entry per CDR3 protein. The table records fewer than 950,000 distinct CDR3 sequences, approximately 32% of them present only once. This material consisted of cultured CD8+ T cells from PBMCs, taken from culture after CMV antigen stimulation. All receptors derive from a human donor in good health (CMV status not recorded). Some clones in this sample may be carry-over from other donors' samples. Each CDR3 is given without its conserved first and last residue. The order of the fields is J gene, V gene, CDR3 protein.

j_gene: TRBJ2-3
v_gene: TRBV27
CDR3aa: ASSLGKSSTDTQY

j_gene: TRBJ2-7
v_gene: TRBV5-4
CDR3aa: ASSGGLSYEQY

j_gene: TRBJ2-1
v_gene: TRBV20-1
CDR3aa: SARDRTMIYNEQF

j_gene: TRBJ2-5
v_gene: TRBV4-1
CDR3aa: ASSQGGSGGMGETQY

j_gene: TRBJ2-7
v_gene: TRBV7-2
CDR3aa: ASSSRDRAAYEQY

j_gene: TRBJ1-4
v_gene: TRBV12-3/TRBV12-4
CDR3aa: ASSSAHRTGDYAVF

j_gene: TRBJ1-2
v_gene: TRBV12-3/TRBV12-4
CDR3aa: ASSSGSVSGYT

j_gene: TRBJ2-2
v_gene: TRBV5-5
CDR3aa: ASSLVLAGGPGELF

j_gene: TRBJ2-3
v_gene: TRBV10-3
CDR3aa: AISETLAGGRTDTQY

j_gene: TRBJ1-1
v_gene: TRBV2
CDR3aa: ASGWTELNTEAF

j_gene: TRBJ2-3
v_gene: TRBV15
CDR3aa: ATSRGRGGTDTQY

j_gene: TRBJ2-3
v_gene: TRBV4-1
CDR3aa: ASSLSGGPDTDTQY

j_gene: TRBJ2-2
v_gene: TRBV15
CDR3aa: ATSSPPWQGLNTGELF

j_gene: TRBJ2-5
v_gene: TRBV28
CDR3aa: ASSLSGTAKETQY

j_gene: TRBJ1-1
v_gene: TRBV7-9
CDR3aa: ASSLSSGGTNTEAF

j_gene: TRBJ2-7
v_gene: TRBV11-1
CDR3aa: ASSLDSTDATVYEQY

j_gene: TRBJ1-5
v_gene: TRBV7-9
CDR3aa: ASSFDSRNQPQH

j_gene: TRBJ1-1
v_gene: TRBV9
CDR3aa: ASSVTESYYTEAF

j_gene: TRBJ2-7
v_gene: TRBV7-9
CDR3aa: ASSSQGGRGSYEQY

j_gene: TRBJ2-1
v_gene: TRBV9
CDR3aa: ASSLRLAGVHNEQF

j_gene: TRBJ1-2
v_gene: TRBV7-2
CDR3aa: ASSLAEGRGQDYGYT

j_gene: TRBJ1-1
v_gene: TRBV5-6
CDR3aa: ASSPGWGLEAEAF

j_gene: TRBJ2-1
v_gene: TRBV4-1
CDR3aa: ASSSALGLNEQF

j_gene: TRBJ2-1
v_gene: TRBV7-2
CDR3aa: ASSLVAGPYNEQF

j_gene: TRBJ2-7
v_gene: TRBV12-3/TRBV12-4
CDR3aa: VSSPGSMVGQY

j_gene: TRBJ2-1
v_gene: TRBV6-1
CDR3aa: ASTYSPGAREQF

j_gene: TRBJ2-1
v_gene: TRBV6-2/TRBV6-3
CDR3aa: ASSYSQLANEQF

j_gene: TRBJ2-2
v_gene: TRBV7-6
CDR3aa: ASSRTSGGAGNTGELF

j_gene: TRBJ1-1
v_gene: TRBV6-1
CDR3aa: ASSEARPGWDAEAF

j_gene: TRBJ1-3
v_gene: TRBV7-4
CDR3aa: ASTLAGNTIY

j_gene: TRBJ2-5
v_gene: TRBV4-1
CDR3aa: ASSRLGLEETQY

j_gene: TRBJ1-5
v_gene: TRBV19
CDR3aa: AVQKGGNQPQH

j_gene: TRBJ2-3
v_gene: TRBV7-6
CDR3aa: ASSPPASGGTDTQY

j_gene: TRBJ1-1
v_gene: TRBV9
CDR3aa: ASRGDLNTEAF

j_gene: TRBJ2-1
v_gene: TRBV6-2/TRBV6-3
CDR3aa: ASSYSVSGSTGNEQF

j_gene: TRBJ2-7
v_gene: TRBV2
CDR3aa: ASSEGTGIHEQY

j_gene: TRBJ2-3
v_gene: TRBV28
CDR3aa: ASSPTMGGGPTDTQY

j_gene: TRBJ1-1
v_gene: TRBV12-3/TRBV12-4
CDR3aa: ASSSWGGTEAF

j_gene: TRBJ2-1
v_gene: TRBV7-9
CDR3aa: ASSLGAGGQEQF

j_gene: TRBJ1-5
v_gene: TRBV7-9
CDR3aa: ASSDIGQLVDQPQH

j_gene: TRBJ1-2
v_gene: TRBV7-2
CDR3aa: ASSPAGDNYGYT

j_gene: TRBJ1-5
v_gene: TRBV11-2
CDR3aa: ASSLSPGLQNQPQH

j_gene: TRBJ2-5
v_gene: TRBV6-5
CDR3aa: ASGAGRRETQY

j_gene: TRBJ2-3
v_gene: TRBV10-3
CDR3aa: AILDTSTDTQY

j_gene: TRBJ2-2
v_gene: TRBV27
CDR3aa: ASSSNLDASTGELF

j_gene: TRBJ1-5
v_gene: TRBV27
CDR3aa: ASSTNNQPQH

j_gene: TRBJ2-3
v_gene: TRBV27
CDR3aa: ASSTLAGAALADTQY